These 8 T cell receptor beta chains were sequenced from one sample in a study of T cell changes during pregnancy in multiple sclerosis. Repertoires were generated with immunoSEQ multiplex PCR, while TCRdb's copy carries only in-frame clones and drops some. The repertoire holds tens of thousands of clones, with under 95% as singletons. The sequencing here drew on peripheral blood, taken before pregnancy. All receptors come from a female donor with multiple sclerosis, enrolled in a pregnancy study.

This chain connects TRBV27 to TRBJ2-3, with D unclear. Trimming took off 2 bases at V and 1 base at J, with 4 bases between the two ends. Germline values: CDR1 MNHEY, CDR2 SMNVEV (reference sequence). The CDR3 is 13 residues long. CDR3 DNA: TGTGCCAGCAGTTTACTCGGCACAGATACGCAGTATTTT. Protein product: CASSLLGTDTQYF.

The chain employs TRBV5-1 and TRBJ2-1; 7 nucleotides align to TRBD2. The V segment lost 2 bases and the J segment 6 bases; nucleotides outside the gene matches: 8. The CDR3 loop spans 15 amino acids. Germline V gene data show CDR1 as SGHRS and CDR2 as YFSETQ. CDR3 sequence reads: CASSFGLVSGNEQFF. The CDR3 DNA reads as TGCGCCAGCAGCTTCGGACTAGTAAGCGGCAATGAGCAGTTCTTC.

This chain uses TRBV7-2 with TRBJ1-4; D is ambiguous. This CDR3 comprises 13 residues. With 1 base removed from V and 7 bases from J, the gap between germline ends came to 7 bases. Germline CDR1 SGHTA, CDR2 FQGNSA. CDR3 amino acids: CASSLGYSEKLFF. CDR3 DNA: TGTGCCAGCAGCTTAGGCTATAGTGAAAAACTGTTTTTT.

The genes are TRBV18 and TRBJ2-7, with 9 bases matching TRBD1. The V segment lost 0 bases and the J segment 7 bases; nucleotides outside the gene matches: 10. This CDR3 comprises 16 residues. CDR1 KGHSH and CDR2 LQKENI come from the germline V gene. In DNA, the CDR3 is TGTGCCAGCTCACCACCGCGATCACAGGGGGCAGGTGAGCAGTACTTC. It codes for CASSPPRSQGAGEQYF.

The chain is built from TRBV13 and TRBJ2-5, with a tentative D call TRBD2 (5 bases). Germline values: CDR1 PRHDT, CDR2 FYEKMQ (reference sequence). This CDR3 has 15 residues. Trimming removed 2 bases from V and 3 bases from J, with 13 bases in between. DNA of the CDR3: TGTGCCAGCAGCTTACCCGCGGGCCGTGAAGAGACCCAGTACTTC. Protein sequence: CASSLPAGREETQYF.

This clone came up once. Written as DNA, the CDR3 is TGTGCCAGCAGCGCAATCCTTGGGGCCGACCTCGCCTTTCAGTACTTC. Amino acids: CASSAILGADLAFQYF. The chain employs TRBV9 and TRBJ2-4, with a weak D call TRBD1 (5 bases). CDR3 length: 16 residues. The V end lost 3 bases, the J end lost 11 bases, and 24 bases lay between the germline ends. CDR1 and CDR2 from the germline V gene are SGDLS and YYNGEE.

The rearrangement links TRBV2 to TRBJ2-2, with 8 bases aligning to TRBD2. Germline lookup yields CDR1 SNHLY and CDR2 FYNNEI. CDR3 length equals 16 residues. V lost 7 bases, J lost 5 bases, and 12 bases stayed unmatched. CDR3 coding DNA: TGTGCCAGCATGCGATCGGGAGGGCCGGGAACCGGGGAGCTGTTTTTT. Its protein is CASMRSGGPGTGELFF.

This chain joins TRBV18 and TRBJ2-2, with 7 bases lining up with TRBD1. This CDR3 has 16 amino acids. Germline CDR1 KGHSH, CDR2 LQKENI. J was trimmed by 0 bases and V by 0 bases; bases with no gene match: 1. The CDR3: CASSPPGQPNTGELFF. CDR3 DNA: TGTGCCAGCTCACCACCGGGACAGCCGAACACCGGGGAGCTGTTTTTT.